A single TCR beta chain is shown here with its context. Its specificity is unknown. The sample belongs to a study of T-cell memory formation after mild COVID-19. Study-wide findings and caveats: Those CD4+ clones that contracted were mainly in CM and EM (CD8+ ones in EMRA). A balance of CD4 and CD8 characterized clones contracting day 15 to 85, whereas later expanders leaned CD4+.

The TCR alpha and TCR beta cDNA libraries, bearing sample barcodes and UMIs, were generated by 5'RACE using constant-segment primers. From the 5' RACE reads, TCRdb called clonotypes with MiXCR, one entry per CDR3 protein. The sample has roughly 280,000 distinct CDR3 sequences, around 8% seen once. The source material was PBMCs or a T cell subset sorted from them (not recorded which). The TCR sequence derives from a man younger than 30 who had mild COVID-19 (a few samples of this study predate the infection). Cell type and time point are not known.

The chain's CDR3 is CASGTPPGGYTF. CDR3 coding DNA: TGTGCTAGTGGCACTCCCCCGGGTGGCTACACCTTC. The chain links TRBV12-5 to TRBJ1-2, with D hard to call. The CDR3 contains 12 residues. Germline CDR1 reads LGHNT; CDR2 reads FRNRAP. V lost 6 bases and J lost 7, with 12 bases in between.